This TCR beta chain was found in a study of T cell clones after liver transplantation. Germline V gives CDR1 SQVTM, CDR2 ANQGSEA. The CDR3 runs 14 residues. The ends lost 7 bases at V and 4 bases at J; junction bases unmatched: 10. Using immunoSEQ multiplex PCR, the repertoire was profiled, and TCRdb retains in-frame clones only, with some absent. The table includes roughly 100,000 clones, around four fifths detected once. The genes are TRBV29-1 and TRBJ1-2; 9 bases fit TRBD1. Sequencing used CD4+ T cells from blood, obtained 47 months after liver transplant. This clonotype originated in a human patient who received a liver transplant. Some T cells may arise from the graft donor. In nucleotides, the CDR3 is TGCAGCGCCCAAACAGGGGGCGAAGGCTATGGCTACACCTTC. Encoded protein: CSAQTGGEGYGYTF.